The T cell receptor (beta chain) under discussion was sequenced for a study of regulatory T cells in long-lasting Graves disease. The time point was: newly diagnosed GD, antithyroid drugs for less than 3 months. PBMCs were the source of the RNA used for TCR sequencing. Study-wide results and caveats: Examination was confined to peripheral blood, excluding thyroid tissue. With approximately 2,800 shared public clonotypes, persistent patients exceeded new patients, who shared over 950.

Trimming took off 4 bases at V and 9 bases at J, with 23 bases between the two ends. The germline V gene has CDR1 KGHSH and CDR2 LQKENI. The CDR3 is made up of 16 amino acids. TCR beta libraries were built with iRepertoire HTBI primers and Arm-PCR of CDR3 regions. One entry per CDR3 protein results from TCRdb running MiXCR on the multiplex PCR reads. Of 350,000 to 450,000 distinct CDR3 sequences in the sample, approximately 10% were seen once. This clonotype has only a few counts. Its antigen is unknown. These data also featured in a second study, about T cells in Graves' hyperthyroidism and ophthalmopathy. As that study records: Every diagnosis used clinical symptoms, serum thyroxine and TRAb, thyroid ultrasound and orbital computed tomography.

This TCR came from a young woman with Graves disease. This specimen consisted of peripheral blood mononuclear cells (PBMCs), obtained at new diagnosis, from a patient treated with antithyroid drugs. V usage is TRBV18 and J usage is TRBJ2-3; D remains ambiguous. In nucleotides, the CDR3 is TGTGCCAGCTCACAGACACTGATACCTACCCCGATGACGCAGTATTTT. Translated: CASSQTLIPTPMTQYF.